This T cell receptor (beta chain) was retrieved from a study of T cells after yellow fever vaccination. Germline CDR1 is LNHNV and CDR2 is YYDKDF (reference sequence). V lost 1 base and J 2 bases, leaving 9 bases between the germline ends. The CDR3 has 14 residues. In making TCR cDNA, 5'RACE template switching added a universal primer site and UMIs to it. TCRdb re-called the 5' RACE reads with MiXCR, one entry per CDR3 protein. Among 300,000 to 350,000 distinct CDR3 sequences listed, roughly 4.3% were seen once. This clonotype occurred many times. This specimen consisted of PBMCs, obtained 5 days after the yellow fever booster vaccination. This chain connects TRBV15 to TRBJ2-7; D possibly corresponds to TRBD1 (6 bases). This clonotype was obtained from a man between 18 and 35 years old who received the YFV17D yellow fever vaccine. CDR3 sequence reads: CATSRARGPYEQYV. CDR3 nucleotide sequence: TGTGCCACCAGCAGAGCCAGGGGCCCCTACGAGCAGTACGTC.